The 12 T cell receptor beta chains below all came from one sample that was sequenced in a study of blood T cell repertoires in COVID-19. Clones were read by immunoSEQ multiplex PCR, and TCRdb kept only the in-frame ones, dropping some. The sample shows roughly 330,000 clones, roughly 82% of them seen only once. Sequencing was done on a sample of peripheral blood. The source of these receptors is a woman in her 50s with acute or convalescent COVID-19.

This chain uses TRBV9 with TRBJ2-3, with 11 bases aligning to TRBD2. This CDR3 contains 17 residues. Germline V gene lookup returns CDR1 SGDLS and CDR2 YYNGEE. Trimming removed 3 bases from V and 1 base from J; junction bases left unmatched: 7. In DNA, the CDR3 is TGTGCCAGCAGCGGACTAGCGGGATCCCGGGGCACAGATACGCAGTATTTT. As protein: CASSGLAGSRGTDTQYF.

The V gene is TRBV5-8, the J gene TRBJ2-2; D ambiguous. V was clipped by 0 bases and J by 7 bases, with 10 bases between them. The CDR3 runs to 14 residues. Germline assignment: CDR1 SGHTS and CDR2 YDEGEE. Here the CDR3 reads CASSLVRNNGELFF. The DNA of the CDR3 is TGTGCCAGCAGCTTGGTCAGGAATAACGGGGAGCTGTTTTTT.

This chain uses TRBV5-4 with TRBJ2-1; 10 bases are a match to TRBD2. Germline CDR1 is SGHNT and CDR2 is YYREEE (reference sequence). The V gene end was trimmed by 5 bases and the J gene end by 8 bases; junction bases not matched to a gene: 16. The CDR3 covers 17 residues. The CDR3 region is CASRMSGGAGGRYEQFF. CDR3 sequence (DNA): TGTGCCAGCAGGATGAGTGGGGGAGCGGGAGGGCGGTATGAGCAGTTCTTC.

This clone has just one count. The rearrangement uses TRBV28 and TRBJ1-1; D gene unclear. The CDR3 length is 12 residues. V was cut by 6 bases and J by 6 bases, with 11 bases left in between. The germline V gene encodes CDR1 MDHEN and CDR2 SYDVKM. CDR3 loop: CASRSSVPEAFF. CDR3 in DNA: TGTGCCAGCAGGTCCTCGGTCCCTGAAGCTTTCTTT. The full variable domain, rest sourced from reference TRBV28 and TRBJ1-1, is DVKVTQSSRYLVKRTGEKVFLECVQDMDHENMFWYRQDPGLGLRLIYFSYDVKMKEKGDIPEGYSVSREKKERFSLILESASTNQTSMYLCASRSSVPEAFFGQGTRLTVV.

CDR3 residues: CASSIGGTTSYEQYF. The DNA of the CDR3 is TGTGCCAGCAGCATTGGCGGGACTACCTCCTACGAGCAGTACTTC. The chain links TRBV7-6 to TRBJ2-7; 7 bases fit TRBD2. V trimming: 5 bases; J trimming: 0 bases; junction bases outside the gene matches: 7. Germline V CDR1 and CDR2: SGHVS, FNYEAQ. This CDR3 contains 15 residues.

J is TRBJ2-3 and V is TRBV7-2; a weak D match, TRBD2 (6 bases). The germline V gene has CDR1 SGHTA and CDR2 FQGNSA. The CDR3 has 16 residues. The V end lost 4 bases, the J end lost 4 bases, and 18 bases lay between the germline ends. The CDR3 region is CASSWSGEGRADTQYF. The CDR3 coding sequence is TGTGCCAGCAGCTGGTCGGGAGAGGGACGCGCAGATACGCAGTATTTT.

J is TRBJ1-3 and V is TRBV27, with unresolved D. The CDR3 spans 17 residues. Per germline, CDR1 MNHEY and CDR2 SMNVEV (reference sequence). V dropped 2 bases and J dropped 0 bases, with 14 bases sitting between them. In DNA, the CDR3 is TGTGCCAGCAGTTTAGAAGATATATTACTCTCTGGAAACACCATATATTTT. Translating gives CASSLEDILLSGNTIYF.

The rearrangement links TRBV16 to TRBJ2-7; the match to TRBD1 covers 7 bases. J lost 2 bases, V lost 3 bases, and 4 bases had no gene match. This CDR3 region has 14 residues. Germline loops: CDR1 KGHSY, CDR2 FQNENV. The CDR3 DNA follows: TGTGCCAGCAGCCATCTGGGACAGACCTACGAGCAGTACTTC. Amino acid sequence: CASSHLGQTYEQYF.

This clone was seen more than once but under ten times. This chain joins TRBV10-2 and TRBJ1-2; no definite D call. This CDR3 is built from 13 residues. Germline CDR1 reads WSHSY; CDR2 reads SAAADI. Trimming left V 7 bases short and J 3 bases short, with 12 bases between. The CDR3 loop is CASTESGDYGYTF. DNA of the CDR3: TGCGCCAGCACGGAGAGCGGCGACTATGGCTACACCTTC.

V usage is TRBV5-4 and J usage is TRBJ2-5; possible D gene TRBD1, 6 bases. V lost 4 bases to trimming and J lost 2 bases, with 12 bases between them. Germline V gene lookup returns CDR1 SGHNT and CDR2 YYREEE (reference sequence). The length of the CDR3 is 14 residues. The CDR3 region is CASSPTGLQETQYF. The CDR3 bases are TGTGCCAGCAGCCCTACAGGGTTGCAAGAGACCCAGTACTTC.

The chain is built from TRBV3-1 (or the pseudogene TRBV3-2) and TRBJ1-5; D ambiguous. Germline V gene sequence: CDR1 LGHDT, CDR2 YNNKEL (reference sequence). The CDR3 length is 15 residues. The V gene lost 0 bases and the J gene lost 4 bases, with 10 bases spanning the gap. The CDR3 region has the DNA TGTGCCAGCAGCCAAGAGGGCATGCAAAATCAGCCCCAGCATTTT. The encoded protein is CASSQEGMQNQPQHF.

In its sample, this clone was seen once. V and J are TRBV6-4 and TRBJ2-1; weak D call: TRBD1 (6 bases). The CDR3 covers 12 residues. V lost 10 bases, J lost 5 bases, and 12 bases lay in between. The V gene's germline CDR1 is MRHNA and CDR2 SNTAGT. Written as DNA, the CDR3 is TGTGCCAACCTTACAGGGAACAATGAGCAGTTCTTC. This sequence encodes CANLTGNNEQFF.